The entry below describes one T cell receptor beta chain. Its binding antigen is unknown. Base quality data are lacking; no much larger clone is found one base away. In the germline V gene (reference sequence), CDR1 corresponds to LNHDA and CDR2 to SQIVND. Germline trimming amounts to 1 base on V and 4 bases on J, with 3 as the count of junction bases outside the gene matches. Inclusive of the bounding cysteine and phenylalanine, the CDR3 is 15 residues long. Only the CDR3 portion is preserved as DNA: 45 bases, with reading frame beginning at the first base. These data belong to a study of shared clonotypes between healthy human individuals (dated by TCRdb to the early 2020s). At the level of the whole study: The cohort comprised a couple of women and a few men aged 18 to 49 years. For each donor, three plates each were used for CD4 naive and CD4 memory, two plates were used for CD8 naive, and one plate was used for CD8 memory. To estimate repertoire size and how much clonotypes are shared between individuals, the study performed deep sequencing of blood TCR repertoires from roughly five healthy adults. To increase sequencing depth and limit assay-specific biases, TCR repertoire library preparation and sequencing were carried out by different laboratories using diverse techniques. Each donor's leukapheresis produced roughly between roughly 0.85 and 9 billion PBMCs.

For the CD8 naive samples, CD45RO-negative cells were positively selected for CCR7, yielding a CD45RA+CCR7+ population from which TemRA cells were excluded. Donors were healthy HIV-negative adults with no recently reported acute infections or vaccinations. Every donor was a Caucasian adult residing in Nashville, Tennessee, USA. After blood collection by leukapheresis, PBMCs were isolated using Ficoll-Histopaque density gradient centrifugation and then cryopreserved in the vapor phase of liquid nitrogen. Analytical flow cytometry was used to check the purity and quantity of every magnetically sorted T cell population. Genomic DNA was isolated from every sorted fraction and measured by UV absorbance on a Nanodrop 2000c. Findings and caveats that apply to the study as a whole: When a handful of donors were compared, the shared fraction of clonotypes was about 5.5% for naive CD4, 3.5% to 4% for naive CD8, 2% to 2.5% for memory CD4, and 0.3% to 0.5% for memory CD8. Based on pairwise subsampling, the degree of clonotype sharing among donors was expected to be affected by sequencing depth. The small number of donors limited the genetic and exposure-history diversity represented. Naive subsets generally had larger estimated clonotype richness than memory subsets. Sampling was restricted to blood, and TCR repertoires in tissues likely differ from the TCR repertoires found in blood. Compared with non-shared clonotypes, the clonotypes found in all four sorted-subset donors had higher generation probabilities. Incomplete sequencing was indicated by rarefaction of sorted-subset datasets, despite the large sequencing depth.

Using the deep immunoSEQ assay, TCR CDR3 regions were amplified from genomic DNA by multiplex PCR. For each cell subset, the extracted genomic DNA was distributed evenly across all wells of several immunoSEQ 96-well plates, and each plate served as one replicate. For sorted subsets, 200 to 250 ng of genomic DNA, equivalent to some 33,000 T cell genomes, went into each replicate PCR. The purified libraries were quantified using a Qubit 3.0 fluorometer, sized with a Bioanalyzer 2100, and then quantified again using the KAPA Library Quantification kit. A separate single-read 150-cycle Illumina NextSeq 550 flow cell was used to sequence each immunoSEQ 96-well plate. Processing in the source paper ran as follows. Because the immunoSEQ output held only junctional sequences and lacked quality scores, the filtering could not match the filtering applied to full-length reads. To assign V/J genes and CDR3, sequences were annotated using PyIR, a Python wrapper for IgBLAST v1.9, with IMGT germline references. Reads with weak V/J assignments (E-value above 1e-6), missing CDR3, stop codons, out-of-frame junctions, or ambiguous translated residues were removed. V3J clonotypes were defined by identical inferred V gene, J gene, and CDR3 amino acid sequence. The percentage overlap between two repertoires was calculated by dividing the number of shared unique clonotypes by the size of the smaller repertoire. Richness of each repertoire was evaluated using RTK rarefaction, the Chao1 estimator, and Recon v2.1 estimates of unobserved clonotypes. For all TCRbeta clonotypes obtained by the gDNA method from four donors, generation probabilities were computed with OLGA. TCRdb mirrors the immuneACCESS table, restricted to in-frame sequences. Some clones are absent from its copies; in checked studies, under half trace to an unresolved V gene, and the reason for the others is unknown. Clone size and V and J calls were adopted from that table, with D and trimming inferred from the DNA. The table for this sample lists roughly 2.1 million clones; about 92% of them were counted only once. The ten largest clones take up 1.5% to 2% of the sample.

The sample taken for sequencing was naive CD8+ T cells from PBMCs. The intended sense of this specimen's cell subset or site label: CD45RA+CCR7+. The chain employs TRBV19 and TRBJ2-7, and TRBD2 aligns with 11 junction nucleotides. This TCR was sampled from a man aged 18 to 30 in good health. Some clones in this sample may be carry-over from other donors' samples. The nucleotide sequence is TGTGCCAGTAGTATAGGCCCTAGCGGGAGGTACGAGCAGTACTTC. Protein translation: CASSIGPSGRYEQYF.